This T cell receptor (beta chain) came from a study of OX40 agonist ivuxolimab in advanced cancers. Whole-study context: Prior anti-PD-1, anti-PD-L1 or anti-CTLA-4 therapy was allowed; roughly 40% had some. Whole-study findings and limits: Antigen specificity remained undetermined for the expanded peripheral T cells.

Trimming removed 3 bases from V and 0 bases from J, with 18 bases in between. CDR3 length equals 18 residues. Germline V CDR1 and CDR2: MNHEY, SMNVEV (reference sequence). The method was immunoSEQ multiplex PCR; TCRdb's version includes in-frame clones alone and lacks a portion of them. The top ten hold approximately 0.66% of the sample, which has 70,000 or so clones, 86% seen once. As concerns this clone: Its antigen is currently unknown.

The investigators sampled blood at baseline, at cycle 4 day 1, and at cycle 7 day 1. This TCR came from an adult with an advanced solid tumor such as melanoma, head and neck, liver or kidney cancer. The chain is built from TRBV27 and TRBJ2-1, with a weak D call TRBD2 (6 bases). This sample comprised CD4+ or CD8+ T cells sorted from blood, obtained in a trial of the OX40 agonist ivuxolimab. CDR3 loop: CASSFVTLAGSSYNEQFF. The CDR3 coding sequence is TGTGCCAGCAGTTTTGTGACGTTGGCGGGAAGCTCCTACAATGAGCAGTTCTTC.